The clone carrying this T cell receptor beta chain has only a few counts. What it binds is unknown. One entry per CDR3 protein results from TCRdb running MiXCR on the RT-PCR reads. In the table there are a few hundred thousand distinct CDR3 sequences, about 14% of which are singletons. The sample comes from a study of response to subunit inactivated influenza vaccine. Broader study findings: Every seasonal influenza vaccination brings in few new T cells, the authors suggested.

The ends were cut back, 4 bases at V and 3 bases at J, with 13 bases in the middle. The CDR3 consists of 13 residues. Germline V gives CDR1 SQVTM, CDR2 ANQGSEA. Sequences were derived from PBMCs from blood, sampled approximately 12 days after vaccination. J is TRBJ2-7 and V is TRBV29-1, with no clear D. This clonotype was obtained from a man aged 45-60 years who received an inactivated influenza vaccine. The CDR3 region has the DNA TGCAGCGTTGTGGGCAGGTACGGCTACGAGCAGTACTTC. Translating gives CSVVGRYGYEQYF.